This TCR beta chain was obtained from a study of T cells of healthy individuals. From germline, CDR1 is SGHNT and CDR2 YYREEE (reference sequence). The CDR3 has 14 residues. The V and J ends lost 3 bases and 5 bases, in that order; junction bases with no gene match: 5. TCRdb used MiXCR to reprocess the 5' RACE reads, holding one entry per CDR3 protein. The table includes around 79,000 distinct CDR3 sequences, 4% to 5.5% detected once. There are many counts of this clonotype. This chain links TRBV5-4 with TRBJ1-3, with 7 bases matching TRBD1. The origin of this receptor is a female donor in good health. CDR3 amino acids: CASSSRGRRNTIYF. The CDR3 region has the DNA TGTGCCAGCAGCTCCAGGGGGAGAAGAAACACCATATATTTT. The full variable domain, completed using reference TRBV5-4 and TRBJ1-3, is ETGVTQSPTHLIKTRGQQVTLRCSSQSGHNTVSWYQQALGQGPQFIFQYYREEENGRGNFPPRFSGLQFPNYSSELNVNALELDDSALYLCASSSRGRRNTIYFGEGSWLTVV.